Listed below are T cell receptor beta chains from one sample, sequenced in a study of shared clonotypes between healthy human individuals. TCRdb's table, derived via immunoSEQ multiplex PCR, lists solely in-frame clones and lacks some. Of about 1 million clones listed, 65% to 80% were seen once; the top ten hold around 1.5%. Sequenced input: memory CD4+ T cells sorted from blood. These receptors all come from a man in his late teens or twenties in good health. CDR3s include the opening cysteine and the closing phenylalanine or tryptophan. D genes are given only for firm matches.

D	J	V	CDR3
TRBD2	TRBJ2-7	TRBV30	CAWTILHRGGEQYF
TRBD2	TRBJ2-3	TRBV9	CASSVGLAGVTQYF
NA	TRBJ2-7	TRBV5-1	CASSRGTAYEQYF
NA	TRBJ1-2	TRBV13	CASRPQGKTNYGYTF
NA	TRBJ1-3	TRBV19	CASSIGLSGNTIYF
TRBD2	TRBJ2-7	TRBV27	CASSSGGAYEQYF
NA	TRBJ1-5	TRBV15	CATSREGGNQPQHF
NA	TRBJ1-5	TRBV5-8	CASSLGAGKVGQPQHF
NA	TRBJ2-5	TRBV7-3	CASSPTGYKGQETQYF
TRBD1	TRBJ1-1	TRBV11-3	CASSPGQGLAFF
NA	TRBJ2-2	TRBV9	CASQGPNTGELFF
NA	TRBJ1-2	TRBV30	CAWRGASGYTF
NA	TRBJ1-5	TRBV5-6	CASSPSAWGGNQPQHF
NA	TRBJ2-7	TRBV5-1	CASSLSGRLYEQYF
NA	TRBJ1-2	TRBV28	CASSFGANYGYTF
NA	TRBJ2-5	TRBV7-8	CASSLVRGPQYF
TRBD2	TRBJ2-1	TRBV7-7	CASSLDTSGNEQFF
TRBD1	TRBJ1-1	TRBV5-1	CASSSSGAGGTEAFF
TRBD1	TRBJ1-3	TRBV30	CAWSSGTGGRTPGNTIYF
NA	TRBJ2-1	TRBV5-1	CASSTGQTVTRSYNEQFF
TRBD1	TRBJ1-4	TRBV30	CAWSVKRQGEKLFF
TRBD1	TRBJ1-1	TRBV11-3	CASSFDRGDTEAFF
NA	TRBJ1-2	TRBV19	CASSPGWGPNYGYTF
TRBD2	TRBJ2-6	TRBV7-2	CASSPRGGSGANVLTF
TRBD1	TRBJ1-1	TRBV9	CASSETGGTGAEAFF
TRBD1	TRBJ2-6	TRBV6-1	CASSATGAGANVLTF
NA	TRBJ2-2	TRBV10-1	CASRRLVNTGELFF
NA	TRBJ1-1	TRBV5-3	CARSFWVNTEAFF
NA	TRBJ2-7	TRBV5-1	CASSLLPNYEQYF
NA	TRBJ2-3	TRBV29-1	CSVVSINTQYF
NA	TRBJ2-7	TRBV6-1	CAAGHASYEQYF
TRBD2	TRBJ2-2	TRBV9	CASSRWGGGPTNTGELFF
NA	TRBJ1-4	TRBV7-8	CASSSQGRGEKLFF
NA	TRBJ1-5	TRBV5-6	CASSYAGGNQPQHF
NA	NA	TRBV20-1	CSARDLNEQYF
TRBD1	TRBJ2-1	TRBV9	CASSITGTGVWNEQFF
NA	TRBJ2-2	TRBV12-5	CASGTTGSTGELFF
NA	TRBJ2-3	TRBV2	CASSGYPYPYTQYF
TRBD1	TRBJ1-5	TRBV2	CASKGASDQPQHF
NA	TRBJ1-1	TRBV2	CASSAVTVNTEAFF